The 19 T cell receptor beta chains in this list originate from one sample, sequenced in a study of CD8 T cells in ankylosing spondylitis. Via MiXCR, TCRdb re-called the 5' RACE reads, giving one row per CDR3 protein. The sample holds 150,000 to 200,000 distinct CDR3 sequences; around 19% are singletons and the top ten take over 7%. The source material was blood, either unsorted or a sorted T cell fraction (not recorded which). These receptors came from a male donor with ankylosing spondylitis or in good health (not recorded which).

The V gene is TRBV16, the J gene TRBJ1-5; D perhaps matches TRBD1 (6 bases). Per the germline V gene, CDR1 is KGHSY and CDR2 is FQNENV. The CDR3 length is 16 residues. V was pared by 4 bases and J by 6 bases, with 19 bases between. CDR3 bases: TGTGCCAGCAGCCCGAACCGGGCGACAGGAGGTCAGCCCCAGCATTTT. This encodes CASSPNRATGGQPQHF. Full variable domain (missing parts from reference TRBV16 and TRBJ1-5): GEEVAQTPKHLVRGEGQKAKLYCAPIKGHSYVFWYQQVLKNEFKFLISFQNENVFDETGMPKERFSAKCLPNSPCSLEIQATKLEDSAVYFCASSPNRATGGQPQHFGDGTRLSIL.

This clonotype came up many times. The chain joins TRBV20-1 to TRBJ1-2; the D is unclear. CDR1 and CDR2 from the germline V gene are DFQATT and SNEGSKA (reference sequence). V lost 0 bases to trimming and J lost 1 base, with 15 bases between them. The CDR3 has 16 residues. In DNA form, the CDR3 reads TGCAGTGCTAGAGAAAGCCTAAAGCCCCTTAACTATGGCTACACCTTC. This sequence encodes CSARESLKPLNYGYTF.

The chain has TRBV27 and TRBJ2-7, with 8 nucleotides matching TRBD2. V lost 4 bases and J lost 2; bases outside the gene matches: 10. The CDR3 spans 16 residues. CDR1 and CDR2 (germline): MNHEY, SMNVEV (reference sequence). CDR3 nucleotides: TGTGCCAGCAGTTCCATTCTAGCGGGCCTTACCTACGAGCAGTACTTC. It yields the protein CASSSILAGLTYEQYF.

This clonotype was detected a few times. V gene TRBV30 combines with J gene TRBJ1-2; no clear D gene. V was clipped by 5 bases and J by 0 bases, with 7 bases between them. This CDR3 contains 12 residues. CDR1 GTSNPN and CDR2 SVGIG come from the germline V gene (reference sequence). CDR3 amino acids: CAWLRTNYGYTF. CDR3 DNA: TGTGCCTGGCTTCGGACTAACTATGGCTACACCTTC. The whole variable domain, filled in from reference TRBV30 and TRBJ1-2, reads SQTIHQWPATLVQPVGSPLSLECTVEGTSNPNLYWYRQAAGRGLQLLFYSVGIGQISSEVPQNLSASRPQDRQFILSSKKLLLSDSGFYLCAWLRTNYGYTFGSGTRLTVV.

The table lists this clonotype with many counts. The chain couples TRBV2 to TRBJ2-1; D not resolved. The CDR3 is 11 residues long. From germline, CDR1 is SNHLY and CDR2 FYNNEI. V lost 2 bases to trimming and J lost 6 bases, with 2 bases between them. The CDR3 region is CASSEPNEQFF. The DNA for the CDR3 is TGTGCCAGCAGTGAACCCAATGAGCAGTTCTTC.

The V gene is TRBV27, the J gene TRBJ2-7; possible D gene TRBD2, 5 bases. The CDR3 length is 12 residues. V was cut by 2 bases and J by 5 bases, with 7 bases left in between. Germline assignment: CDR1 MNHEY and CDR2 SMNVEV (reference sequence). In DNA, the CDR3 is TGTGCCAGCAGTTTAGCCGGGAACGAGCAGTACTTC. It specifies CASSLAGNEQYF.

This clonotype has at least ten counts. The chain combines TRBV29-1 with TRBJ2-3, with D tentatively TRBD1 (6 bases). The length of the CDR3 is 16 residues. Germline assignment: CDR1 SQVTM and CDR2 ANQGSEA. V was trimmed by 4 bases and J by 4 bases, leaving 21 bases between them. CDR3 nucleotides: TGCAGCGTTGTACCGGGACAAAATAACCGGGCAGATACGCAGTATTTT. Residues: CSVVPGQNNRADTQYF.

At least ten counts were recorded for this clonotype. The junction differs from germline at one of its ends, possibly a read error. The rearrangement joins TRBV7-3 to TRBJ2-1; 9 bases fit TRBD2. The germline gives CDR1 SGHTA, CDR2 FQGTGA. This CDR3 region has 15 residues. CDR3: CASRLMPSGNNEQFF. In DNA, the CDR3 is TGTGCCAGCCGCTTAATGCCTAGCGGGAACAATGAGCAGTTCTTC.

This chain links TRBV27 with TRBJ1-1; tentatively, D is TRBD1 (6 bases). The CDR3 has 16 amino acids. Germline-derived CDR1 and CDR2 are MNHEY and SMNVEV (reference sequence). Trimming cost V 2 bases and J 2 bases, with 15 bases left between them. The CDR3 is CASSLESRGGNTEAFF. For the CDR3, the DNA is TGTGCCAGCAGTTTAGAATCTAGGGGGGGTAACACTGAAGCTTTCTTT.

This clonotype showed up just a few times. This chain connects TRBV6-1 to TRBJ1-6; 9 bases are shared with TRBD1. The CDR3 runs 14 residues. Germline V gene sequence: CDR1 MNHNS, CDR2 SASEGT. V lost 7 bases, J lost 10 bases, and 8 bases stayed unmatched. CDR3 protein: CASTEGTGNSPLHF. In nucleotides, the CDR3 is TGTGCCAGCACCGAAGGGACAGGGAACTCACCCCTCCACTTT.

There are many counts of this clonotype. This sequence joins TRBV5-1 and TRBJ2-7; D call uncertain. Trimming stripped 0 bases from V and 5 bases from J, with 9 bases between. The CDR3 contains 13 residues. Looked up from germline, CDR1 is SGHRS and CDR2 is YFSETQ. The CDR3 reads CASSLEDQHEQYF. The CDR3 DNA reads as TGCGCCAGCAGCTTGGAAGATCAACACGAGCAGTACTTC.

This clonotype was picked up many times. This chain joins TRBV5-1 and TRBJ1-5, with D possibly matching TRBD1 (6 bases). This CDR3 comprises 15 residues. Trimming removed 2 bases from V and 1 base from J, with 10 bases in between. The germline gives CDR1 SGHRS, CDR2 YFSETQ. CDR3 DNA sequence: TGCGCCAGCAGCTTAGGGACACTAAGCAATCAGCCCCAGCATTTT. Amino acids: CASSLGTLSNQPQHF.

This clonotype occurred many times. The rearrangement joins TRBV5-1 to TRBJ2-3; the match to TRBD1 covers 8 bases. Germline CDR1 SGHRS, CDR2 YFSETQ. The CDR3 is made up of 15 amino acids. With V trimmed by 2 bases and J by 3 bases, 5 bases remained unmatched. CDR3 in DNA: TGCGCCAGCAGCTTAGGACAGGGTGGGACAGATACGCAGTATTTT. Protein product: CASSLGQGGTDTQYF.

This clonotype was detected only a few times. The rearrangement uses TRBV4-1 and TRBJ2-7, with TRBD1 identical over 8 bases. J was trimmed by 0 bases and V by 5 bases; bases with no gene match: 9. CDR1 MGHRA and CDR2 YSYEKL come from the germline V gene. This CDR3 has 16 amino acids. CDR3 bases: TGCGCCAGCAGCATTCGGACAGGGCGTGGCTCCTACGAGCAGTACTTC. This gives the protein CASSIRTGRGSYEQYF.

This clonotype was counted between two and nine times. V usage is TRBV5-1 and J usage is TRBJ2-3, with D tentatively TRBD1 (7 bases). The V and J ends lost 5 bases and 0 bases respectively, with 13 bases between them. From germline, CDR1 is SGHRS and CDR2 YFSETQ. The CDR3 is 15 amino acids. The CDR3 sequence is CASREGAASTDTQYF. The CDR3 nucleotides are TGCGCCAGCAGGGAGGGGGCGGCTAGCACAGATACGCAGTATTTT.

This clonotype was counted only a few times. The CDR3 reads CASSFPGTLAGNTQYF. The CDR3 DNA sequence: TGTGCCAGCAGTTTCCCGGGGACCTTAGCGGGAAATACGCAGTATTTT. This chain uses TRBV12-3 or TRBV12-4 with TRBJ2-3; 8 nucleotides line up with TRBD2. The CDR3 runs to 16 residues. V shed 3 bases, J shed 7 bases, and the junction held 12 bases outside the gene matches.

The chain recombines TRBV6-1 with TRBJ2-1; perhaps D is TRBD1 or TRBD2 (7 bases each). The CDR3 totals 17 residues. Trimming pared 6 bases from V and 10 bases from J, leaving 28 bases between. CDR1 and CDR2 from the germline V gene are MNHNS and SASEGT. The CDR3 DNA reads as TGTGCCAGCAGGAGACGGGGACTACAAAGCCTACAGGGGGAGCAGTTCTTC. It codes for CASRRRGLQSLQGEQFF.

This clonotype appeared many times. The gene calls are TRBV6-5 and TRBJ2-7, with 8 bases lining up with TRBD1. CDR1 is MNHEY, CDR2 SVGAGI, per germline. The trim removed 2 bases at V and 0 bases at J, leaving 0 bases unmatched. The length of the CDR3 is 14 residues. CDR3 protein: CASSYGQGSYEQYF. CDR3 nucleotide sequence: TGTGCCAGCAGTTACGGACAGGGCTCCTACGAGCAGTACTTC.

As DNA, the CDR3 is TGTGCCAGCAGTTTAATACTAGCGGGGGGGAACCCAGATACGCAGTATTTT. This encodes CASSLILAGGNPDTQYF. This sequence joins TRBV12-3 or TRBV12-4 and TRBJ2-3; 13 nucleotides line up with TRBD2. The CDR3 consists of 17 residues. V trimming: 2 bases; J trimming: 4 bases; junction bases outside the gene matches: 6.